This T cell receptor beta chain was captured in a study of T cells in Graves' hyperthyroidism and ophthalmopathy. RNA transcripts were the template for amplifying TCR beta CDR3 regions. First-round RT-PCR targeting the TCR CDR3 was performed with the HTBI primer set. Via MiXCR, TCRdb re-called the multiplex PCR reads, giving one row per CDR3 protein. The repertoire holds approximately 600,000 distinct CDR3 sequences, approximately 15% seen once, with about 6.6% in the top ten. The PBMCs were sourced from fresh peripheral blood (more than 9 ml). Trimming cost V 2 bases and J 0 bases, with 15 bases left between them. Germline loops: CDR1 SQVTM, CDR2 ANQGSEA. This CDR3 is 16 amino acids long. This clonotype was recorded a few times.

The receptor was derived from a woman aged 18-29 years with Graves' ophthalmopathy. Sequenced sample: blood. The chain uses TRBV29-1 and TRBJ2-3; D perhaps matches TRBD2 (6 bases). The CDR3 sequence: CSVELVSGTSTDTQYF. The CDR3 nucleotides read TGCAGCGTTGAACTCGTATCCGGGACTAGCACAGATACGCAGTATTTT.